The 20 T cell receptor beta chains below come from one sample, sequenced in a study of shared clonotypes between healthy human individuals. Clones were sequenced by immunoSEQ multiplex PCR, and TCRdb holds only the in-frame ones, with some missing. The data hold hundreds of thousands of clones, with roughly 83% observed a single time. Sequencing input: PBMCs. The receptors derive from a woman between 35 and 50 years old in good health. Some clones in this sample may be carry-over from other donors' samples.

The chain joins TRBV9 to TRBJ2-1; TRBD2 agrees at 16 bases. Germline CDR1 SGDLS, CDR2 YYNGEE. The CDR3 extends over 17 amino acids. With V trimmed by 3 bases and J by 4 bases, 4 bases remained unmatched. The CDR3 bases are TGTGCCAGCAGCGGGGGACTAGCGGGAGGGCCGTACAATGAGCAGTTCTTC. Its translation: CASSGGLAGGPYNEQFF.

The V gene is TRBV27, the J gene TRBJ1-1; weak D call: TRBD1 (6 bases). CDR3 length: 15 residues. Per germline, CDR1 MNHEY and CDR2 SMNVEV (reference sequence). The V gene lost 3 bases and the J gene lost 0 bases, with 11 bases spanning the gap. The CDR3 DNA follows: TGTGCCAGCAGTTTGATCAGGGGCATGAACACTGAAGCTTTCTTT. Protein: CASSLIRGMNTEAFF.

This chain connects TRBV29-1 to TRBJ1-4; 7 bases fit TRBD1. The ends lost 4 bases at V and 6 bases at J; junction bases unmatched: 8. CDR1 SQVTM and CDR2 ANQGSEA come from the germline V gene. This CDR3 region has 14 residues. The CDR3, as DNA: TGCAGCGTTGGATCATACGGGACAGATGAAAAACTGTTTTTT. Translation gives CSVGSYGTDEKLFF.

The chain employs TRBV6-1 and TRBJ1-1; D ambiguous. Germline CDR1 reads MNHNS; CDR2 reads SASEGT. Trimming cost V 3 bases and J 1 base, with 9 bases left between them. The CDR3 contains 14 residues. CDR3: CASSEFHPNTEAFF. In nucleotides, the CDR3 is TGTGCCAGCAGTGAGTTCCACCCGAACACTGAAGCTTTCTTT.

This clone was recorded at least ten times. This chain connects TRBV4-1 to TRBJ2-1; D is uncertain. V dropped 1 base and J dropped 10 bases, with 11 bases sitting between them. This CDR3 region has 13 residues. Germline CDR1 MGHRA, CDR2 YSYEKL. The CDR3 nucleotides are TGCGCCAGCAGCCAAGCTATGGGTTTGGAGCAGTTCTTC. This encodes CASSQAMGLEQFF.

V gene TRBV28 combines with J gene TRBJ2-7; D is uncertain. Deletions cut 3 bases from V and 3 bases from J, with 21 bases between. The CDR3 extends over 17 amino acids. Germline assignment: CDR1 MDHEN and CDR2 SYDVKM. CDR3 sequence: CASSLRFVVGYNYEQYF. In DNA, the CDR3 is TGTGCCAGCAGTTTGAGATTTGTTGTGGGCTACAACTACGAGCAGTACTTC.

This clone was seen just once. The rearrangement joins TRBV4-2 to TRBJ1-3, with a weak D call TRBD1 (5 bases). This CDR3 spans 17 amino acids. Deletions cut 1 base from V and 1 base from J, with 14 bases between. Looked up from germline, CDR1 is LGHNA and CDR2 is YNFKEQ. The CDR3 sequence is CASSQATLGVSGNTIYF. The CDR3 bases are TGTGCCAGCAGCCAAGCAACACTAGGGGTGTCTGGAAACACCATATATTTT.

The chain links TRBV29-1 to TRBJ2-7; possible D gene TRBD1, 5 bases. Trimming took 6 bases from V and 2 from J, leaving 8 bases between them. The CDR3 extends over 11 amino acids. Germline loops: CDR1 SQVTM, CDR2 ANQGSEA. The CDR3 DNA follows: TGCAGCGTGACAGAGGCCTACGAGCAGTACTTC. This codes for CSVTEAYEQYF.

The J gene is TRBJ1-1, the V gene TRBV28; 7 bases are a match to TRBD1. The J segment lost 2 bases and the V segment lost 2 bases, leaving 11 bases of the junction unmatched. The CDR3 is made up of 17 amino acids. Germline V gene sequence: CDR1 MDHEN, CDR2 SYDVKM. The CDR3 is CASSLSIGQATNTEAFF. In DNA, the CDR3 is TGTGCCAGCAGTTTAAGCATCGGACAGGCAACTAACACTGAAGCTTTCTTT.

The chain links TRBV11-2 to TRBJ2-5; D not certain. The CDR3 loop spans 17 amino acids. Germline V gene data show CDR1 as SGHAT and CDR2 as FQNNGV. Trimming took 1 base from V and 1 from J, leaving 16 bases between them. The CDR3 sequence: CASSLGAFSTSQETQYF. The CDR3 DNA follows: TGTGCCAGCAGCTTAGGTGCTTTCTCAACCTCCCAAGAGACCCAGTACTTC. Supplemented by reference TRBV11-2 and TRBJ2-5, the full variable domain reads EAGVAQSPRYKIIEKRQSVAFWCNPISGHATLYWYQQILGQGPKLLIQFQNNGVVDDSQLPKDRFSAERLKGVDSTLKIQPAKLEDSAVYLCASSLGAFSTSQETQYFGPGTRLLVL.

This clone came up once. The chain combines TRBV4-1 with TRBJ1-6; D uncertain. V was trimmed by 1 base and J by 3 bases, leaving 4 bases between them. The V gene's germline CDR1 is MGHRA and CDR2 YSYEKL. This CDR3 region has 14 residues. CDR3 DNA sequence: TGCGCCAGCAGCCAAGGAGTCTATAATTCACCCCTCCACTTT. It encodes CASSQGVYNSPLHF.

The V and J genes are TRBV7-2 and TRBJ2-1, with TRBD2 matching over 13 bases. This CDR3 region has 16 residues. V dropped 1 base and J dropped 7; count of bases not matched to a gene: 4. The V gene's germline CDR1 is SGHTA and CDR2 FQGNSA. The CDR3 protein is CASSLVGTSGENEQFF. As DNA, the CDR3 is TGTGCCAGCAGCTTAGTGGGGACTAGCGGGGAAAATGAGCAGTTCTTC.

V is TRBV10-2 and J is TRBJ2-1; 8 nucleotides line up with TRBD2. The germline CDR1 and CDR2 sequences are WSHSY and SAAADI. The CDR3 totals 15 residues. Trimming removed 8 bases from V and 2 bases from J; junction bases left unmatched: 8. The CDR3 here is CASRLTAGAYNEQFF. The CDR3, as DNA: TGCGCCAGCCGCCTAACAGCGGGAGCCTACAATGAGCAGTTCTTC.

CDR3 in amino acids: CASSHHYDRDGNNGYTF. CDR3 nucleotides: TGCGCCAGCAGCCACCACTATGACCGGGACGGCAATAATGGCTACACCTTC. V usage is TRBV4-1 and J usage is TRBJ1-2, with D maybe TRBD1 (5 bases). The CDR3 totals 17 residues. Looked up from germline, CDR1 is MGHRA and CDR2 is YSYEKL. V shed 3 bases and J shed 6 bases, with 23 bases lying between them.

This sequence joins TRBV15 and TRBJ2-3; D is perhaps TRBD1 or TRBD2 (6 bases each). Trimming left V 4 bases short and J 6 bases short, with 23 bases between. This CDR3 has 17 residues. Germline CDR1 and CDR2: LNHNV and YYDKDF (reference sequence). As DNA, the CDR3 is TGTGCCACCAGCAACGACGAGCCCTTTACGGGGGCTGATACGCAGTATTTT. This translates into CATSNDEPFTGADTQYF.

The chain couples TRBV19 to TRBJ2-2; 13 bases are a match to TRBD2. There are 15 residues in the CDR3. CDR1 is LNHDA, CDR2 SQIVND, per germline (reference sequence). V shed 8 bases, J shed 8 bases, and the junction held 8 bases outside the gene matches. The CDR3 loop is CASSGLAGEPGELFF. CDR3 coding DNA: TGTGCCAGTTCTGGACTAGCGGGAGAACCGGGGGAGCTGTTTTTT.

The chain carries TRBV5-4 and TRBJ1-2; 9 positions match TRBD1. The germline V gene encodes CDR1 SGHNT and CDR2 YYREEE (reference sequence). Germline trimming cut 6 bases from V and 4 bases from J; bases unmatched to any gene: 7. The length of the CDR3 is 14 residues. CDR3 region: CASIQQGAGYGYTF. The CDR3, as DNA: TGTGCCAGCATCCAACAGGGGGCGGGCTATGGCTACACCTTC.

This chain's CDR3 is CATSGTGMDEQYF. The CDR3 region has the DNA TGTGCCACCTCCGGGACAGGGATGGACGAGCAGTACTTC. The chain recombines TRBV10-3 with TRBJ2-7, with 9 bases matching TRBD1. The ends lost 10 bases at V and 5 bases at J; junction bases unmatched: 9. Germline assignment: CDR1 ENHRY and CDR2 SYGVKD. The CDR3 is made up of 13 amino acids.

A remark on this clone: It is likely a read error: a sequence one base away is far more abundant. This same CDR3 is encoded by further DNA sequences in the sample. This chain connects TRBV14 to TRBJ2-7; D gene unclear. Germline V gene sequence: CDR1 SGHDN, CDR2 FVKESK. The CDR3 totals 11 residues. Deletions cut 2 bases from V and 3 bases from J, with 2 bases between. The CDR3 loop is CASSQNYEQYF. DNA of the CDR3: TGTGCCAGCAGCCAAAACTACGAGCAGTACTTC.

The rearrangement joins TRBV4-3 to TRBJ1-1; TRBD1 might be the D (6 bases). CDR1 LGHNA and CDR2 YSLEER come from the germline V gene. The CDR3 sequence is 16 residues long. Trimming took 4 bases from V and 0 from J, leaving 15 bases between them. The CDR3 here is CASSPNLRTVNTEAFF. DNA for the CDR3: TGCGCCAGCAGCCCTAACCTTCGGACAGTGAACACTGAAGCTTTCTTT.